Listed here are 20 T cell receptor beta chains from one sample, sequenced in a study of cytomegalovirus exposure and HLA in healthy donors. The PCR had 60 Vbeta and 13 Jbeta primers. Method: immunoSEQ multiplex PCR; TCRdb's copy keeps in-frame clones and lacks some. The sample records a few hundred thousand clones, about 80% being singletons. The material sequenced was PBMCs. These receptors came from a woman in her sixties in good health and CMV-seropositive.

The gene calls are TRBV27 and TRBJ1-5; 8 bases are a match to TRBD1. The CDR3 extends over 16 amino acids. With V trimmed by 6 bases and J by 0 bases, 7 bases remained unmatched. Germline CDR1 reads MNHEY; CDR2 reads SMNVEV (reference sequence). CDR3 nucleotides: TGTGCCAGCAGGCAGACAGGGGCCTTTAGCAATCAGCCCCAGCATTTT. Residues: CASRQTGAFSNQPQHF.

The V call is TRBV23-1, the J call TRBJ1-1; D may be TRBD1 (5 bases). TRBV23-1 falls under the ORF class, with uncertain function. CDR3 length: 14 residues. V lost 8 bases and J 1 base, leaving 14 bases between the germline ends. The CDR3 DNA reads TGCGCCAGCTCCGAAGGGGATCCGAACACTGAAGCTTTCTTT. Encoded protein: CASSEGDPNTEAFF.

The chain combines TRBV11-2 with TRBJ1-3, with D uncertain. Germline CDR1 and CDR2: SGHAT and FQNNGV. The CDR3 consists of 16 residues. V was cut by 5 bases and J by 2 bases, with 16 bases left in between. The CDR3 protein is CASSPHTRTPGNTIYF. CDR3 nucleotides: TGTGCCAGCAGCCCCCACACCCGAACCCCTGGAAACACCATATATTTT.

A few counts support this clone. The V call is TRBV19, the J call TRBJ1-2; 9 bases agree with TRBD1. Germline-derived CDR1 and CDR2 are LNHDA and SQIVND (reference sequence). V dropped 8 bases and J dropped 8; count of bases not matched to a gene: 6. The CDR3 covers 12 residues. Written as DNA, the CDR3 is TGTGCCAGTCTGGACAGGGGTAGCGGCTACACCTTC. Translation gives CASLDRGSGYTF.

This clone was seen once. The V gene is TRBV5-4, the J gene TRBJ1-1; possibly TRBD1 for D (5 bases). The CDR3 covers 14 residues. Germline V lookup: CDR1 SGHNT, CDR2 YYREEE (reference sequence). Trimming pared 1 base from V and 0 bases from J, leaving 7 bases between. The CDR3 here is CASSLRDLNTEAFF. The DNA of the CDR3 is TGTGCCAGCAGCTTGAGGGACTTGAACACTGAAGCTTTCTTT. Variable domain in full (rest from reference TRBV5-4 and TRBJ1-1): ETGVTQSPTHLIKTRGQQVTLRCSSQSGHNTVSWYQQALGQGPQFIFQYYREEENGRGNFPPRFSGLQFPNYSSELNVNALELDDSALYLCASSLRDLNTEAFFGQGTRLTVV.

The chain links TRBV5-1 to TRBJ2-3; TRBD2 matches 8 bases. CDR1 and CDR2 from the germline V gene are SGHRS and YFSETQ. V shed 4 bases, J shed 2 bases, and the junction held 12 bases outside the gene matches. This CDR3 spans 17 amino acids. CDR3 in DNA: TGCGCCAGCAGCGGGACTAGACAGGAGACATTCACAGATACGCAGTATTTT. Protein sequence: CASSGTRQETFTDTQYF.

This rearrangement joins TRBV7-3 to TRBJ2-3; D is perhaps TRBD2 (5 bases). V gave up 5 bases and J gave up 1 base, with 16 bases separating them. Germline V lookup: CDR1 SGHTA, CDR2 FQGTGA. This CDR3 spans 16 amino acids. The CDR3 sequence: CASSQLGFRGTDTQYF. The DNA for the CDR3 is TGTGCCAGCAGCCAACTAGGATTTAGGGGCACAGATACGCAGTATTTT.

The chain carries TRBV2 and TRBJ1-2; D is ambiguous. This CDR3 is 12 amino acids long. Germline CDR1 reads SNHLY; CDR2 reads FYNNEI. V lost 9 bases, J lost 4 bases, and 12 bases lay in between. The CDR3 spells CASSANPYGYTF. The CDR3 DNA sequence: TGTGCCAGTTCAGCGAACCCCTATGGCTACACCTTC. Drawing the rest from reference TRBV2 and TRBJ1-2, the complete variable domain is EPEVTQTPSHQVTQMGQEVILRCVPISNHLYFYWYRQILGQKVEFLVSFYNNEISEKSEIFDDQFSVERPDGSNFTLKIRSTKLEDSAMYFCASSANPYGYTFGSGTRLTVV.

As DNA, the CDR3 is TGTGCCATCAGTGAGTCGACTAGCCCAGGGCGCAATGAGCAGTTCTTC. It codes for CAISESTSPGRNEQFF. This chain uses TRBV10-3 with TRBJ2-1; 7 bases agree with TRBD2. Losses at the gene ends were 0 bases for V and 6 bases for J; bases not matched to a gene: 8. The CDR3 consists of 16 residues. Germline V gene sequence: CDR1 ENHRY, CDR2 SYGVKD.

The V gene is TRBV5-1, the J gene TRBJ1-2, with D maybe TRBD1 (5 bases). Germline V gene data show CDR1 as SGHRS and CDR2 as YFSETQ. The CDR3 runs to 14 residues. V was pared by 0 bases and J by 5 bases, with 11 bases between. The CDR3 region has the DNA TGCGCCAGCAGCTTGGCGCAGGGTCGATATGGCTACACCTTC. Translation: CASSLAQGRYGYTF.

In DNA, the CDR3 is TGTGCCAGCACTGTGAGGGGGCTCGCTGAAGCTTTCTTT. Translated: CASTVRGLAEAFF. The genes are TRBV6-1 and TRBJ1-1; 7 bases fit TRBD1. V lost 7 bases to trimming and J lost 6 bases; unmatched junction nucleotides: 8. Germline V lookup: CDR1 MNHNS, CDR2 SASEGT. The CDR3 is 13 residues long.

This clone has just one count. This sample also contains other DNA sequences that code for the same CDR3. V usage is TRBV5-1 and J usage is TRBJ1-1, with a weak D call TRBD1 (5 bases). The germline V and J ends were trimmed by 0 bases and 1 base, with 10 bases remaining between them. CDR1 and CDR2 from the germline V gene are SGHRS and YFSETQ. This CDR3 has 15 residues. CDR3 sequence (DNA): TGCGCCAGCAGCTTGGGGGGGGGTGGGAACACTGAAGCTTTCTTT. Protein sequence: CASSLGGGGNTEAFF.

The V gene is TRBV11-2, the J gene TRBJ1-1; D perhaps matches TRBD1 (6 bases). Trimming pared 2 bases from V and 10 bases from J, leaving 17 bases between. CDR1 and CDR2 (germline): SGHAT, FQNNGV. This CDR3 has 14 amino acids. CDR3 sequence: CASSLSPQGGGAFF. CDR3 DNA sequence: TGTGCCAGCAGCTTAAGTCCACAGGGCGGGGGAGCTTTCTTT.

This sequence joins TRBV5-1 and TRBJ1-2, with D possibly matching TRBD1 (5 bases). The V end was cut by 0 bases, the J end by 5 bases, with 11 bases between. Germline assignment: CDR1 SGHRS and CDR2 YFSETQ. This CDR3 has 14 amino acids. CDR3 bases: TGCGCCAGCAGCTTGGTGGCAGGGTCATATGGCTACACCTTC. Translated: CASSLVAGSYGYTF. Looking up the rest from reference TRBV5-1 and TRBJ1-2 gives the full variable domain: KAGVTQTPRYLIKTRGQQVTLSCSPISGHRSVSWYQQTPGQGLQFLFEYFSETQRNKGNFPGRFSGRQFSNSRSEMNVSTLELGDSALYLCASSLVAGSYGYTFGSGTRLTVV.

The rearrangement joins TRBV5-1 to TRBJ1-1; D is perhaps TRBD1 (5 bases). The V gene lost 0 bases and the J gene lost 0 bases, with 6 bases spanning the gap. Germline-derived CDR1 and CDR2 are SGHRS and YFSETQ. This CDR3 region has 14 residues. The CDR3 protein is CASSLGTLNTEAFF. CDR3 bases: TGCGCCAGCAGCTTGGGGACATTGAACACTGAAGCTTTCTTT.

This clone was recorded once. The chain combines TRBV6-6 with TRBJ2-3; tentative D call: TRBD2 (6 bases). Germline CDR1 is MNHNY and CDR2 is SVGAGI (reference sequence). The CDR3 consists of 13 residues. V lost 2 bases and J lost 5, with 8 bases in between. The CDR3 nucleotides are TGTGCCAGCAGTTACCAAGCGGGAGATACGCAGTATTTT. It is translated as CASSYQAGDTQYF.

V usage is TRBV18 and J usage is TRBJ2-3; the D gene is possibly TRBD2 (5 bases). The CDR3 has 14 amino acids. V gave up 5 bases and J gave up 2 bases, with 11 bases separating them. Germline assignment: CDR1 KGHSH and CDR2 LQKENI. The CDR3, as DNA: TGTGCCAGCTCAGGGCGGGCCTCCACAGATACGCAGTATTTT. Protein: CASSGRASTDTQYF.

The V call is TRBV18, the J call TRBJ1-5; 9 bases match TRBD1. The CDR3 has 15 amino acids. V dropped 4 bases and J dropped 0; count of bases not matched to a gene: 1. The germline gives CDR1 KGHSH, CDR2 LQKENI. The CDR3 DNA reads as TGTGCCAGCTCACAGACAGGGGGTAGCAATCAGCCCCAGCATTTT. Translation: CASSQTGGSNQPQHF.

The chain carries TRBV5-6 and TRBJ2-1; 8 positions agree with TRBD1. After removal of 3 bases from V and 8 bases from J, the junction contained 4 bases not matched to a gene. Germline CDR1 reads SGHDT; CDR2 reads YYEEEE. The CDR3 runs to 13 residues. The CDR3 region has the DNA TGTGCCAGCAGCTCGGACAGGGTGTATGAGCAGTTCTTC. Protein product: CASSSDRVYEQFF.

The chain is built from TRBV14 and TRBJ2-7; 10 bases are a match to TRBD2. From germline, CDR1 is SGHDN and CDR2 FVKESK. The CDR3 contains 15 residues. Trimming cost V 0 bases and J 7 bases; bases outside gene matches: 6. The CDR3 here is CASSQDRTSGSEQYF. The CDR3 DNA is TGTGCCAGCAGCCAAGATCGGACTAGCGGAAGTGAGCAGTACTTC.